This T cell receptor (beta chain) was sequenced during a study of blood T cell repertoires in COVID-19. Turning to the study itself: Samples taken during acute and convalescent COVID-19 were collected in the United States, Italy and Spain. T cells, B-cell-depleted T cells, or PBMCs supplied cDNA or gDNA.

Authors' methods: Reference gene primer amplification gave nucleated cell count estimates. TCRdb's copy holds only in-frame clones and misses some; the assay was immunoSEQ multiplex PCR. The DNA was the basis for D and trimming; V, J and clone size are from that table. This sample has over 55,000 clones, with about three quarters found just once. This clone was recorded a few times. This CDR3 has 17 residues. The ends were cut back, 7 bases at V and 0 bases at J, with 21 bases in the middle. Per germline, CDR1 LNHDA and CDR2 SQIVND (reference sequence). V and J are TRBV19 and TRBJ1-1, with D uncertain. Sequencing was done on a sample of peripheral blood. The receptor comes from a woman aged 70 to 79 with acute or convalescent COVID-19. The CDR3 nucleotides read TGTGCCAGTAAGCACAAGACGGGGAGTAGGGTGAACACTGAAGCTTTCTTT. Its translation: CASKHKTGSRVNTEAFF. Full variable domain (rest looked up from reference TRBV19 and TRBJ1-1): DGGITQSPKYLFRKEGQNVTLSCEQNLNHDAMYWYRQDPGQGLRLIYYSQIVNDFQKGDIAEGYSVSREKKESFPLTVTSAQKNPTAFYLCASKHKTGSRVNTEAFFGQGTRLTVV.